The 2 T cell receptor beta chains below come from one sample, sequenced in a study of blood T cell repertoires in COVID-19. The method was immunoSEQ multiplex PCR; TCRdb's version includes in-frame clones alone and lacks a portion of them. This table has approximately 190,000 clones, 84% appearing once. Input material: peripheral blood. Receptors originate from a woman aged 70 to 79 with active or convalescent COVID-19.

The chain carries TRBV7-2 and TRBJ1-2; TRBD1 is a possible D gene (6 bases). Trimming left V 5 bases short and J 4 bases short, with 20 bases between. Looked up from germline, CDR1 is SGHTA and CDR2 is FQGNSA. The CDR3 has 16 residues. For the CDR3, the DNA is TGTGCCAGCAGCCCTACCCCAAAAGGGGGGGCCTATGGCTACACCTTC. This sequence encodes CASSPTPKGGAYGYTF.

The chain combines TRBV6-5 with TRBJ2-3; D is perhaps TRBD1 (5 bases). The CDR3 sequence is 14 residues long. Germline V gene sequence: CDR1 MNHEY, CDR2 SVGAGI. With 4 bases removed from V and 2 bases from J, the gap between germline ends came to 10 bases. In nucleotides, the CDR3 is TGTGCCAGCAGTTTTCGACAGACCACAGATACGCAGTATTTT. It translates to CASSFRQTTDTQYF.